This T cell receptor (beta chain) originates from a study of early T cells in non-severe SARS-CoV-2 infection. The overall study: Sequenced material consisted of bulk RNA (from unsorted whole blood), and chains were unpaired.

Individual cDNA molecules were tagged with unique molecular identifiers. TCRdb reanalysed the 5' RACE reads using MiXCR and keeps one entry per CDR3 protein. Of 57,000 or so distinct CDR3 sequences listed, 5.6% are singletons. Germline CDR1 is SGHTA and CDR2 is FQGNSA. V dropped 4 bases and J dropped 8 bases, with 10 bases sitting between them. This CDR3 region has 12 residues. V usage is TRBV7-2 and J usage is TRBJ2-3; D perhaps matches TRBD1 (5 bases). Sequencing input: whole blood. The origin of this receptor is an adult who was a healthcare worker with PCR-confirmed SARS-CoV-2 infection or an uninfected control (not recorded which). In DNA, the CDR3 is TGTGCCAGCAGCTCACATAGGGGTACGCAGTATTTT. Residues: CASSSHRGTQYF.